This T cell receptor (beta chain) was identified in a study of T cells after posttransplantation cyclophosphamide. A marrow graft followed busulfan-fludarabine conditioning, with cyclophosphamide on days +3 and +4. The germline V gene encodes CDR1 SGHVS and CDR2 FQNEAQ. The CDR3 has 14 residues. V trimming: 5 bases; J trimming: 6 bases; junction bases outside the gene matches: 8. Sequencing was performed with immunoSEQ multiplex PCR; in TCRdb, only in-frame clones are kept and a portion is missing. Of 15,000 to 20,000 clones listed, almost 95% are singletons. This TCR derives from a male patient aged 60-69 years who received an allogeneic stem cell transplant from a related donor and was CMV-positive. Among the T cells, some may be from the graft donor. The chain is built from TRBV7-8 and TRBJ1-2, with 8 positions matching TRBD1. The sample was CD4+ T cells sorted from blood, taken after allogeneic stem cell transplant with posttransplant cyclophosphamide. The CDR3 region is CASSNTGQGHGYTF. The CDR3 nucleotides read TGTGCCAGCAGCAACACAGGACAGGGACATGGCTACACCTTC.